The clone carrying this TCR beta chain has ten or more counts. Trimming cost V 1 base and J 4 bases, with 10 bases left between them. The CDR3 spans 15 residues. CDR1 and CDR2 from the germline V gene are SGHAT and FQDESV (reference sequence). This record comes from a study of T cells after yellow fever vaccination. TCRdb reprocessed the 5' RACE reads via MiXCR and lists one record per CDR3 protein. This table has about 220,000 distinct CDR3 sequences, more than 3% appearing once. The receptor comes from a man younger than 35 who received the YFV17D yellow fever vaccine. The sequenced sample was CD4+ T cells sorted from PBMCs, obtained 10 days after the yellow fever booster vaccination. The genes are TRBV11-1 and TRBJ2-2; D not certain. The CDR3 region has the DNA TGTGCCAGCAGCTTAGAAAAACTATCCACCGGGGAGCTGTTTTTT. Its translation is CASSLEKLSTGELFF.